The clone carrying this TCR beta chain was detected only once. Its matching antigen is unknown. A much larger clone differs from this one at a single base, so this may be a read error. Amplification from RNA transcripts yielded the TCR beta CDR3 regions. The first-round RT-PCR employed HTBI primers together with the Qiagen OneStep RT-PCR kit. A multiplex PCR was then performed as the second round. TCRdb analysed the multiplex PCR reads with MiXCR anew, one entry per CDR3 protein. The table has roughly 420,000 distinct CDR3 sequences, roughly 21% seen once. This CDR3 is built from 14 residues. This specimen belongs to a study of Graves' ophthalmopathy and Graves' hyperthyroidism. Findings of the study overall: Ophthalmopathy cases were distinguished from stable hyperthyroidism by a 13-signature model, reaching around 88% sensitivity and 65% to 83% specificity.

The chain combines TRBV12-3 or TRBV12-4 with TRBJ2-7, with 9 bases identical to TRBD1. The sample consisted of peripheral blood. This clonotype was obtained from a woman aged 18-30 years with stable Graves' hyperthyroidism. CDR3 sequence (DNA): TGTGCCAGCAGTTTTTGGGACAGGGACCACGAGCAGTGCTTC. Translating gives CASSFWDRDHEQCF.